This TCR beta chain was documented in a study of blood T cell repertoires in COVID-19. Generated by immunoSEQ multiplex PCR, the TCRdb table keeps only in-frame clones and is missing some. Of 200,000 to 250,000 clones listed, 84% were seen once; the top ten hold 1.8%. The sequence derives from a man between 60 and 75 years old who had recovered from COVID-19. Sequencing was carried out using PBMCs or T cells enriched from blood (not recorded which).

The CDR3 here is CAWSQKLGTDTQYF. The DNA for the CDR3 is TGTGCCTGGAGCCAAAAACTAGGCACAGATACGCAGTATTTT. This chain joins TRBV30 and TRBJ2-3, with D perhaps TRBD2 (5 bases). This CDR3 is built from 14 residues. Between the trimmed V and J ends, which lost 3 bases and 1 base, there was a span of 11 bases. Germline CDR1 GTSNPN, CDR2 SVGIG (reference sequence).